Below, one TCR beta chain is given with its context. It lacks a known antigen. Base quality data are lacking; no much larger clone is found one base away. The immunoSEQ Assay, a bias-controlled multiplex PCR, was used to amplify TCRbeta CDR3 regions from genomic DNA. Under the source paper's analysis protocol: Nucleated cell counts per sample were estimated from amplification of reference gene primers within the assay. To quantify the absolute abundance of each unique TCRbeta CDR3 rearrangement, sequence reads were collapsed and filtered. For each sample, productive Simpson clonality was calculated by taking the square root of Simpson's diversity index across productive rearrangements. TCRdb retrieved this table from immuneACCESS and kept in-frame rearrangements only. Not all clones are present; in checked studies, unresolved V genes account for under half, and no reason is known for the remainder. V and J calls and clone size are copied from that table; D and trimming were computed from the DNA. In all, the sample holds approximately 200,000 clones, and 84% of those were seen once. In total, the top ten clones hold 3% to 3.5% of the sample.

Samples from volunteer blood donors who had recovered from COVID-19 were contributed by a second Seattle source. Whole blood was collected in K2EDTA tubes by collaborating institutions according to the institutions' own protocols. For TCRbeta analysis, collaborator samples were shipped as frozen whole blood, as isolated PBMCs, or as DNA extracted from either sample type. These data come from a study of blood T cell repertoires in COVID-19 (dated by TCRdb to the early 2020s). Notes on the research overall: Samples covering the acute and convalescent phases of COVID-19 were provided by collaborators in the United States, Italy and Spain. Where HLA class I and class II types were available, the types were taken from metadata supplied by the sample provider, not from assay-based typing. The material from the prospective study consisted of cDNA or gDNA derived from T cells, B-cell-depleted T cells, or PBMCs. Nearly every sample came with metadata listing a de-identified subject ID, COVID-19 status, age in years and sex. A freely available public database, intended as a resource for researchers studying the immune response to SARS-CoV-2, is where the repertoires were released. Samples came from the ongoing ImmuneRACE study (first 160 participants) plus 1,254 subjects from 6 global collaborators. Deeply sampled blood TCRbeta repertoires from subjects exposed to, actively infected with, or recovered from COVID-19 were included in the dataset. Study-level results and caveats: The quantity of clinical and demographic metadata differed by source and by participant and was supplied without curation.

The receptor was derived from a woman under 40 who had recovered from COVID-19. Input material: peripheral blood.

Here the CDR3 is given as CSASSGRDSGANVLTF. The nucleotide sequence is given as TGCAGTGCCAGTAGCGGGAGGGACTCTGGGGCCAACGTCCTGACTTTC. Recombination linked TRBV20-1 to TRBJ2-6; a stretch of 11 junction bases matches TRBD2. There are 16 amino acids in the CDR3, from cysteine to phenylalanine inclusive. Only CDR3 DNA remains: 48 bases, in frame from the first base. For this chain, trimming is 6 bases at the V end and 0 bases at the J end, and the number of junction bases without a gene match is 4. CDR1 is given as DFQATT and CDR2 as SNEGSKA, both from the germline V gene (reference sequence).